This T cell receptor beta chain originates from a study of blood T cell repertoires in COVID-19. Original handling: Reference gene primers were amplified, and this amplification served to estimate nucleated cell counts. The method was immunoSEQ multiplex PCR; TCRdb's version includes in-frame clones alone and lacks a portion of them. That table gives V, J and clone size, and the DNA gave D and trimming. This sample yields approximately 150,000 clones, of which 80% to 90% are seen a single time; more than 1.5% belongs to the top ten. The CDR3 contains 14 residues. CDR1 MGHRA and CDR2 YSYEKL come from the germline V gene. V lost 0 bases, J lost 2 bases, and 5 bases lay in between.

The sample taken for sequencing was peripheral blood. This TCR was sampled from a woman in her fifties or sixties with acute or convalescent COVID-19. This chain uses TRBV4-1 with TRBJ2-1; D call uncertain. The CDR3 DNA reads TGCGCCAGCAGCCAAGATCTCCCCTACAATGAGCAGTTCTTC. Encoded protein: CASSQDLPYNEQFF.